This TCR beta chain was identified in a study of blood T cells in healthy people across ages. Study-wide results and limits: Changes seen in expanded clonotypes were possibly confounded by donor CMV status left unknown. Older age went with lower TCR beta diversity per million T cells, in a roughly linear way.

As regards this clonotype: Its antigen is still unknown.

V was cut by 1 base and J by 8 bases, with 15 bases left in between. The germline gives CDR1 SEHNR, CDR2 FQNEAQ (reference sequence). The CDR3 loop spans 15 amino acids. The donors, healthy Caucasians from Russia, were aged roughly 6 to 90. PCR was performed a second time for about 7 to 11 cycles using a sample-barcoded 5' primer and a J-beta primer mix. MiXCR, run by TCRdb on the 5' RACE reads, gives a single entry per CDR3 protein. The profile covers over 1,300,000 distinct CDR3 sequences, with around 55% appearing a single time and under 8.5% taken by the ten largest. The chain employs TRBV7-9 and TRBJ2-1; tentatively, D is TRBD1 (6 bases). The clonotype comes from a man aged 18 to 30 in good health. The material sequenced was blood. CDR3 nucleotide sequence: TGTGCCAGCAGCTTAGTAGCCGGGCCAGGGGATGAGCAGTTCTTC. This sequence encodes CASSLVAGPGDEQFF.